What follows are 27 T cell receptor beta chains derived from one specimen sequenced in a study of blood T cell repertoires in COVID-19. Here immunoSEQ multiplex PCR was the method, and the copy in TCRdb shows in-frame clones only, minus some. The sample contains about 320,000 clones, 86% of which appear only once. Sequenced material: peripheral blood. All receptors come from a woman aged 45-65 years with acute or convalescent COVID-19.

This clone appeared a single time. In DNA, the CDR3 is TGTGCCAGTAGTAGGGACAGGGGGAACAACCTGAATGAAAAACTGTTTTTT. Amino acids: CASSRDRGNNLNEKLFF. The gene calls are TRBV19 and TRBJ1-4, with 11 bases that match TRBD1. The V gene end was trimmed by 4 bases and the J gene end by 5 bases; junction bases not matched to a gene: 9. Per germline, CDR1 LNHDA and CDR2 SQIVND (reference sequence). The CDR3 covers 17 residues.

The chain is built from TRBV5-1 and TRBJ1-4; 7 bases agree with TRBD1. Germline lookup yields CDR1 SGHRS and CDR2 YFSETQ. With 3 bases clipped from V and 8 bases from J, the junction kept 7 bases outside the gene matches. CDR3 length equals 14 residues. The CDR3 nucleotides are TGCGCCAGCAGCTCGACAGGGAAAGGAGAAAAACTGTTTTTT. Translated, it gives CASSSTGKGEKLFF.

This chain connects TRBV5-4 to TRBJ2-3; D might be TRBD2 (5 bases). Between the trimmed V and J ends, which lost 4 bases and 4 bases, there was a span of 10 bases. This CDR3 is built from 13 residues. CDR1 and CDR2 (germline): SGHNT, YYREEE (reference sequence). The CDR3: CASSNPDSDTQYF. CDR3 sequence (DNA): TGTGCCAGCAGCAATCCGGACTCAGATACGCAGTATTTT.

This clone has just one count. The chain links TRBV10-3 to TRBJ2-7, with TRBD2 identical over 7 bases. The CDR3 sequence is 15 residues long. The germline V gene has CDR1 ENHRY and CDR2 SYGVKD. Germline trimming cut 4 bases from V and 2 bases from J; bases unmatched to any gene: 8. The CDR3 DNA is TGTGCCATCAGTGGCACTAGCGAAACCCCCTACGAGCAGTACTTC. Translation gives CAISGTSETPYEQYF.

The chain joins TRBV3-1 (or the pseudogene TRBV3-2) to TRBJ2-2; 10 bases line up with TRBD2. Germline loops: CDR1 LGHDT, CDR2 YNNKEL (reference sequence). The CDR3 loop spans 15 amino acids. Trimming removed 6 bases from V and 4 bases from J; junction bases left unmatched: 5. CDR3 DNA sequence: TGTGCCAGCAGGGCCTTAGCGGGAGGCACCGGGGAGCTGTTTTTT. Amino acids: CASRALAGGTGELFF.

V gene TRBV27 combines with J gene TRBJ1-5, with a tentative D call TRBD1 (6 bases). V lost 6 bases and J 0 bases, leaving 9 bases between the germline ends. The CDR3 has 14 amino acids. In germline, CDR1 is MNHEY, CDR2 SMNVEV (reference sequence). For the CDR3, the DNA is TGTGCCAGCAGGGGGGCAGATAGCAATCAGCCCCAGCATTTT. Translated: CASRGADSNQPQHF.

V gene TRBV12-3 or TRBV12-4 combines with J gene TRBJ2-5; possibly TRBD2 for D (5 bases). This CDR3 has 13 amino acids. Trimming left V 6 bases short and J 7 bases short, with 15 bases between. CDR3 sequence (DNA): TGTGCCAGCAGCCCCGACGGGGTGGGGACCCAGTACTTC. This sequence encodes CASSPDGVGTQYF.

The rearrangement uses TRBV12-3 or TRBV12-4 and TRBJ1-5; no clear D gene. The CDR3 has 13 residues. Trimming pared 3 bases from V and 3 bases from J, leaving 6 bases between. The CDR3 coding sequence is TGTGCCAGCAGTTTTCAGGCCAATCAGCCCCAGCATTTT. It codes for CASSFQANQPQHF.

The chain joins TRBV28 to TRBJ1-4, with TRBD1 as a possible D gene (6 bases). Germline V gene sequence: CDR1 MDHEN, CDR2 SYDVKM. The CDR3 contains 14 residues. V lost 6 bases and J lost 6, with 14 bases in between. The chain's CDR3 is CASSQGGRHEKLFF. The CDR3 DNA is TGTGCCAGCAGCCAAGGGGGTAGACATGAAAAACTGTTTTTT.

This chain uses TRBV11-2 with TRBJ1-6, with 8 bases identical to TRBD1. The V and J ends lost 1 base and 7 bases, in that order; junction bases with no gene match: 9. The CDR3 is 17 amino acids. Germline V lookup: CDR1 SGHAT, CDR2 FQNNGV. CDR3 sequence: CASSLVGRGRLNSPLHF. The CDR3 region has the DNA TGTGCCAGCAGCTTAGTGGGCAGGGGGCGTTTGAATTCACCCCTCCACTTT.

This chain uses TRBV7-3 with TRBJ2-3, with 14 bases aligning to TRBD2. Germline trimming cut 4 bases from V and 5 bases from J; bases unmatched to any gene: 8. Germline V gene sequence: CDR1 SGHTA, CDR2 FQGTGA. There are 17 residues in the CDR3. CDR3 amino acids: CASSSPGLAGVRDTQYF. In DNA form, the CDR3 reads TGTGCCAGCAGCTCTCCGGGACTAGCGGGAGTTAGAGATACGCAGTATTTT.

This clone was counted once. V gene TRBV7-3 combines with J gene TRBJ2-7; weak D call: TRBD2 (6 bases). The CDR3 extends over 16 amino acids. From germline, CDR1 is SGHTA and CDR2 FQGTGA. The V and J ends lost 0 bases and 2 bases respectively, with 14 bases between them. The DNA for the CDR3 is TGTGCCAGCAGCTTAACCCCGGGTAGCGGCCCCTACGAGCAGTACTTC. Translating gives CASSLTPGSGPYEQYF.

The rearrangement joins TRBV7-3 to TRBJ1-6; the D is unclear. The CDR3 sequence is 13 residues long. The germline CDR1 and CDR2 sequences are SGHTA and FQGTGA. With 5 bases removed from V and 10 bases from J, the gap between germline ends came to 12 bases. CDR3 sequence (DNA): TGTGCCAGCAGCACTGGAGGGTACTCACCCCTCCACTTT. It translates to CASSTGGYSPLHF.

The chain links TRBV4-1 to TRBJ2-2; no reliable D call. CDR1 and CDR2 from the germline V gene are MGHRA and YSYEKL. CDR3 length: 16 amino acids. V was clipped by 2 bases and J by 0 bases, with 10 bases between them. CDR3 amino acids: CASSQSEFANTGELFF. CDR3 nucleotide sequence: TGCGCCAGCAGCCAAAGCGAGTTCGCGAACACCGGGGAGCTGTTTTTT.

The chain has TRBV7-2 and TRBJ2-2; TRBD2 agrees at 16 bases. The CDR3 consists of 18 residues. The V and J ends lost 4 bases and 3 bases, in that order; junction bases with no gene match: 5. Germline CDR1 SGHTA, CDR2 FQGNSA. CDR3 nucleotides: TGTGCCAGCAGCTCAGGGGGACTAGCGGGAGGGCACACCGGGGAGCTGTTTTTT. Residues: CASSSGGLAGGHTGELFF.

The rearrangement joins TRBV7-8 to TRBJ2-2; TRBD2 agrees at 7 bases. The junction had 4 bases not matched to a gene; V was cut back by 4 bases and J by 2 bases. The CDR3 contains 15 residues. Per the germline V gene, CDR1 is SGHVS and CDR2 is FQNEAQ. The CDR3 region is CASSWGLSNTGELFF. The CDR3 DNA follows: TGTGCCAGCAGCTGGGGACTATCAAACACCGGGGAGCTGTTTTTT.

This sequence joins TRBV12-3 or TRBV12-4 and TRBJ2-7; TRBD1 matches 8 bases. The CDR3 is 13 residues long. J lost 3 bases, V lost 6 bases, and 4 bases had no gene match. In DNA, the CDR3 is TGTGCCAGCAGCCACGGACAGGGCTACGAGCAGTACTTC. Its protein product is CASSHGQGYEQYF.

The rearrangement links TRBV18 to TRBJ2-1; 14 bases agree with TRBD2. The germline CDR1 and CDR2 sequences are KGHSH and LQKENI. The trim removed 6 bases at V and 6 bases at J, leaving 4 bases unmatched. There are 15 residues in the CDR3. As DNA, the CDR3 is TGTGCCAGCTCGCTGACTAGCGGGAGGGCCAATGAGCAGTTCTTC. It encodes CASSLTSGRANEQFF.

CDR3 sequence: CASSPPEGTGELFF. The CDR3, as DNA: TGTGCCAGCTCACCACCCGAGGGAACCGGGGAGCTGTTTTTT. The rearrangement joins TRBV18 to TRBJ2-2, with TRBD2 as a possible D gene (5 bases). The V end was cut by 0 bases, the J end by 5 bases, with 7 bases between. This CDR3 spans 14 amino acids. Germline CDR1 and CDR2: KGHSH and LQKENI.

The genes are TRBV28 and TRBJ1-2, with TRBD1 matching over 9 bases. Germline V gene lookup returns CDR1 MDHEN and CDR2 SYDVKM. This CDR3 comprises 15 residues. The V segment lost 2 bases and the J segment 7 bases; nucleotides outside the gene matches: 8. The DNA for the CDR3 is TGTGCCAGCAGTTTAATGGGACAGGGAGTGGGTGGCTACACCTTC. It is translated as CASSLMGQGVGGYTF.

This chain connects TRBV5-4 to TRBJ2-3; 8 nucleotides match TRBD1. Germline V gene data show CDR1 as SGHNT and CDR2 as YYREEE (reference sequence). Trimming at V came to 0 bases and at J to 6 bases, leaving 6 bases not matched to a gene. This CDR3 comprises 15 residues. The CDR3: CASSLGGTGGDTQYF. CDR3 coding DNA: TGTGCCAGCAGCTTGGGGGGGACAGGCGGGGATACGCAGTATTTT.

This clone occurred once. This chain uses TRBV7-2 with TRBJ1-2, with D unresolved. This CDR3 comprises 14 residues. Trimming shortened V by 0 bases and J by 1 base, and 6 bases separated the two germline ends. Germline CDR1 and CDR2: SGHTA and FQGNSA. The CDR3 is CASSLASVNYGYTF. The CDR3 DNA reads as TGTGCCAGCAGCTTAGCCTCGGTTAACTATGGCTACACCTTC.

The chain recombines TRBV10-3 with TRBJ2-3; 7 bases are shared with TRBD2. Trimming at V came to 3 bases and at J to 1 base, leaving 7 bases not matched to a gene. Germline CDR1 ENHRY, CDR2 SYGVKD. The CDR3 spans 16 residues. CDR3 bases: TGTGCCATCAGTGATCTGCGGGAGCTGGGCACAGATACGCAGTATTTT. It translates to CAISDLRELGTDTQYF.

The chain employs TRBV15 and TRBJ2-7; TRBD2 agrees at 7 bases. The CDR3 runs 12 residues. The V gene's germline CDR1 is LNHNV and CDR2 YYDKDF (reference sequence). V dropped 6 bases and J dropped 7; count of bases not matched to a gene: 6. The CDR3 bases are TGTGCCACCAGGGGGGGGGAACGGGAGCAGTACTTC. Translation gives CATRGGEREQYF.

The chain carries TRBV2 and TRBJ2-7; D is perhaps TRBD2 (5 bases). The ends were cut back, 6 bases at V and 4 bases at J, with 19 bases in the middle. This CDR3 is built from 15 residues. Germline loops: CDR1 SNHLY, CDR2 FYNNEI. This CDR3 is CASSQEKGGLYEQYF. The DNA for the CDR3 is TGTGCCAGCAGCCAGGAAAAGGGCGGGCTTTACGAGCAGTACTTC.

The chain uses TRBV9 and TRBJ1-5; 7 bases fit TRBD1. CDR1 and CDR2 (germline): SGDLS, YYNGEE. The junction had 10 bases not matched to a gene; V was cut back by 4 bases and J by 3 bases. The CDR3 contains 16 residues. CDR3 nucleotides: TGTGCCAGCAGCAACCCGGGACAGCCTGTCAATCAGCCCCAGCATTTT. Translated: CASSNPGQPVNQPQHF.

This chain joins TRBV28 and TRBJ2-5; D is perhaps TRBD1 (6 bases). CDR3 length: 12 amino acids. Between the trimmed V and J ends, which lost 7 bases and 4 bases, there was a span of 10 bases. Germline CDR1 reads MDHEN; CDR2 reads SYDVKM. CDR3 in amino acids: CASTRGGETQYF. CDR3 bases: TGTGCCAGCACCAGGGGTGGAGAGACCCAGTACTTC. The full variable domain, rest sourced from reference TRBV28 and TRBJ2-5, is DVKVTQSSRYLVKRTGEKVFLECVQDMDHENMFWYRQDPGLGLRLIYFSYDVKMKEKGDIPEGYSVSREKKERFSLILESASTNQTSMYLCASTRGGETQYFGPGTRLLVL.